These 27 T cell receptor beta chains share one sample of origin, sequenced in a study of neoadjuvant nivolumab and ipilimumab in lung cancer. Produced via immunoSEQ multiplex PCR; TCRdb's table is partial and in-frame only. The sample holds fewer than 900 clones, around nine tenths seen once. Sequencing used adjacent normal lung tissue, obtained after neoadjuvant nivolumab, alone or with ipilimumab, at or shortly before surgery. These receptor sequences come from an adult with non-small cell lung cancer.

The genes are TRBV11-2 and TRBJ1-4, with D uncertain. Germline lookup yields CDR1 SGHAT and CDR2 FQNNGV. V was pared by 5 bases and J by 0 bases, with 16 bases between. This CDR3 spans 17 amino acids. Here the CDR3 DNA reads TGTGCCAGCAGCCTCGCCGGCGGCATGGCAACTAATGAAAAACTGTTTTTT. This translates into CASSLAGGMATNEKLFF.

About this clone: Sequence at one end of the junction differs from germline and may be a read error. The CDR3 protein is CASSLGTNPNSGYTF. CDR3 DNA sequence: TGTGCCAGCAGCTTGGGAACCAACCCTAACTCTGGCTACACCTTC. The rearrangement uses TRBV5-4 and TRBJ1-2; D gene uncertain. The CDR3 covers 15 residues. The V gene's germline CDR1 is SGHNT and CDR2 YYREEE (reference sequence).

CDR3: CASSLGTATYEQYF. CDR3 nucleotide sequence: TGTGCCAGCAGCCTCGGGACGGCGACCTACGAGCAGTACTTC. The gene calls are TRBV7-9 and TRBJ2-7, with D perhaps assigned TRBD1 or TRBD2 (5 bases each). CDR1 is SEHNR and CDR2 is FQNEAQ in the germline V gene (reference sequence). The V end was cut by 5 bases, the J end by 2 bases, with 13 bases between. This CDR3 has 14 residues.

The V call is TRBV30, the J call TRBJ2-5, with 10 bases fitting TRBD1. CDR3 length equals 14 residues. Germline-derived CDR1 and CDR2 are GTSNPN and SVGIG (reference sequence). The V segment lost 5 bases and the J segment 5 bases; nucleotides outside the gene matches: 8. The CDR3 reads CAWGQAGQGETQYF. DNA for the CDR3: TGTGCCTGGGGACAGGCGGGACAGGGGGAGACCCAGTACTTC.

This clone was detected once. V is TRBV7-9 and J is TRBJ2-2, with a weak D call TRBD1 (6 bases). Trimming cost V 1 base and J 4 bases, with 16 bases left between them. The CDR3 sequence is 17 residues long. Germline-derived CDR1 and CDR2 are SEHNR and FQNEAQ (reference sequence). CDR3 in amino acids: CASSLELGAAGTGELFF. CDR3 coding DNA: TGTGCCAGCAGCTTAGAGTTGGGGGCCGCGGGCACCGGGGAGCTGTTTTTT.

V gene TRBV6-5 combines with J gene TRBJ1-2; TRBD1 matches at 7 bases. V lost 6 bases, J lost 2 bases, and 3 bases stayed unmatched. The CDR3 sequence is 13 residues long. Germline loops: CDR1 MNHEY, CDR2 SVGAGI. The CDR3 reads CASSARGNYGYTF. The CDR3 nucleotides are TGTGCCAGCAGCGCCAGGGGGAACTATGGCTACACCTTC.

This clone was counted a single time. The chain carries TRBV5-4 and TRBJ2-5; D might be TRBD1 (6 bases). V dropped 1 base and J dropped 1 base, with 11 bases sitting between them. The CDR3 runs 15 residues. Germline V gene lookup returns CDR1 SGHNT and CDR2 YYREEE (reference sequence). CDR3 amino acids: CASSLTGKPQETQYF. The CDR3 bases are TGTGCCAGCAGCTTGACAGGGAAGCCCCAAGAGACCCAGTACTTC.

V usage is TRBV6-9 and J usage is TRBJ1-2, with D hard to call. CDR3 length: 12 amino acids. V lost 7 bases and J lost 8, with 14 bases in between. The germline V gene encodes CDR1 MNHGY and CDR2 SVAAGI. The CDR3 protein is CASTPRMVGYTF. DNA of the CDR3: TGTGCCAGCACCCCACGGATGGTGGGCTACACCTTC.

The chain has TRBV10-3 and TRBJ1-5, with 9 bases that match TRBD1. Germline V gene lookup returns CDR1 ENHRY and CDR2 SYGVKD. After removal of 2 bases from V and 7 bases from J, the junction contained 0 bases not matched to a gene. The CDR3 runs 13 residues. CDR3 DNA: TGTGCCATCAGTGAGGGACAGGGGCAGCCCCAGCATTTT. This translates into CAISEGQGQPQHF.

The chain carries TRBV11-2 and TRBJ1-2; 9 nucleotides line up with TRBD1. CDR3 length: 16 residues. Germline assignment: CDR1 SGHAT and CDR2 FQNNGV. V dropped 1 base and J dropped 2; count of bases not matched to a gene: 5. The CDR3 region has the DNA TGTGCCAGCAGCTTAGCCCCCGGACAGGGGAACTATGGCTACACCTTC. Translation: CASSLAPGQGNYGYTF.

V is TRBV28 and J is TRBJ1-5, with D possibly TRBD1 on 5 matching bases. CDR3 length: 15 residues. V dropped 3 bases and J dropped 4 bases, with 13 bases sitting between them. Looked up from germline, CDR1 is MDHEN and CDR2 is SYDVKM. CDR3 bases: TGTGCCAGCAGTTTCTTGTCAAAGGGGAATCAGCCCCAGCATTTT. This gives the protein CASSFLSKGNQPQHF.

The chain is built from TRBV19 and TRBJ1-5; 9 bases match TRBD1. The CDR3 length is 14 residues. Germline V gene data show CDR1 as LNHDA and CDR2 as SQIVND (reference sequence). V dropped 7 bases and J dropped 2; count of bases not matched to a gene: 3. The CDR3 DNA reads TGTGCCAGTACCTGGACAGGGGGCAATCAGCCCCAGCATTTT. It codes for CASTWTGGNQPQHF.

The CDR3 nucleotides read TGTGCCAGCAGGACTAGCGGGGACACAGATACGCAGTATTTT. It yields the protein CASRTSGDTDTQYF. The chain links TRBV6-4 to TRBJ2-3; 11 bases map to TRBD2. Germline values: CDR1 MRHNA, CDR2 SNTAGT. V lost 6 bases, J lost 2 bases, and 1 base stayed unmatched. The length of the CDR3 is 14 residues.

This clone was picked up one time. The chain uses TRBV18 and TRBJ2-5; D is unresolved. CDR1 is KGHSH, CDR2 LQKENI, per germline. Trimming removed 3 bases from V and 2 bases from J, with 16 bases in between. The CDR3 contains 16 residues. CDR3 nucleotides: TGTGCCAGCTCACCGTTTCCGGCTGAGTGGCAAGAGACCCAGTACTTC. Translation gives CASSPFPAEWQETQYF.

This chain links TRBV5-1 with TRBJ1-4; D gene unclear. Trimming removed 5 bases from V and 5 bases from J, with 10 bases in between. The CDR3 spans 13 residues. From germline, CDR1 is SGHRS and CDR2 YFSETQ. The CDR3 region is CASRAGANEKLFF. The CDR3 DNA is TGCGCCAGCAGAGCTGGAGCGAATGAAAAACTGTTTTTT.

This sequence joins TRBV2 and TRBJ1-5; D perhaps matches TRBD1 (6 bases). The CDR3 has 15 residues. The V end lost 1 base, the J end lost 5 bases, and 12 bases lay between the germline ends. The germline CDR1 and CDR2 sequences are SNHLY and FYNNEI. The CDR3 region is CASSEDTGSHQPQHF. CDR3 sequence (DNA): TGTGCCAGCAGTGAAGACACAGGGTCTCATCAGCCCCAGCATTTT.

The chain employs TRBV7-6 and TRBJ2-7; 10 nucleotides agree with TRBD2. Germline V lookup: CDR1 SGHVS, CDR2 FNYEAQ. The CDR3 totals 15 residues. The J segment lost 4 bases and the V segment lost 5 bases, leaving 8 bases of the junction unmatched. CDR3 residues: CASSPKGLATYEQYF. The CDR3 coding sequence is TGTGCCAGCAGCCCCAAGGGACTAGCGACTTACGAGCAGTACTTC.

This rearrangement joins TRBV6-6 to TRBJ2-3; D is ambiguous. CDR3 size: 13 residues. Per the germline V gene, CDR1 is MNHNY and CDR2 is SVGAGI (reference sequence). V lost 2 bases to trimming and J lost 4 bases, with 7 bases between them. CDR3 coding DNA: TGTGCCAGCAGTTACGTAGGCTCAGATACGCAGTATTTT. Translation: CASSYVGSDTQYF.

This chain links TRBV27 with TRBJ2-7, with 9 bases that match TRBD1. The CDR3 is made up of 15 amino acids. V lost 7 bases and J lost 3; bases outside the gene matches: 10. CDR1 and CDR2 (germline): MNHEY, SMNVEV (reference sequence). CDR3 sequence reads: CASTRTGTGSYEQYF. The CDR3 DNA reads as TGTGCCAGCACCCGAACCGGGACAGGGAGCTACGAGCAGTACTTC.

The V and J genes are TRBV28 and TRBJ1-2, with D hard to call. The CDR3 is 14 residues long. Germline V gene sequence: CDR1 MDHEN, CDR2 SYDVKM. The V end was cut by 2 bases, the J end by 6 bases, with 13 bases between. CDR3 residues: CASSLAQAGHGYTF. The CDR3 nucleotides are TGTGCCAGCAGTTTAGCCCAGGCCGGTCATGGCTACACCTTC.

V gene TRBV5-8 combines with J gene TRBJ1-2; D perhaps matches TRBD1 (5 bases). The CDR3 runs 15 residues. CDR1 is SGHTS and CDR2 is YDEGEE in the germline V gene. Trimming took off 1 base at V and 3 bases at J, with 13 bases between the two ends. CDR3: CASSLWGSFDYGYTF. The CDR3 DNA sequence: TGTGCCAGCAGCTTGTGGGGGAGCTTCGACTATGGCTACACCTTC.

This chain uses TRBV5-1 with TRBJ2-3; unclear D gene. V was shortened by 0 bases and J by 6 bases, with 14 bases between the two germline ends. The CDR3 contains 15 residues. In germline, CDR1 is SGHRS, CDR2 YFSETQ. This CDR3 is CASSLVGLPTDTQYF. CDR3 in DNA: TGCGCCAGCAGCTTGGTCGGCCTACCGACCGATACGCAGTATTTT. The variable domain in full, with the rest retrieved from reference TRBV5-1 and TRBJ2-3, is KAGVTQTPRYLIKTRGQQVTLSCSPISGHRSVSWYQQTPGQGLQFLFEYFSETQRNKGNFPGRFSGRQFSNSRSEMNVSTLELGDSALYLCASSLVGLPTDTQYFGPGTRLTVL.

The count of this clone is one. This chain uses TRBV30 with TRBJ2-2; no clear D. Germline CDR1 is GTSNPN and CDR2 is SVGIG (reference sequence). V was cut by 3 bases and J by 5 bases, with 10 bases left in between. This CDR3 is built from 13 residues. CDR3 DNA sequence: TGTGCCTGGAGAGGTAGTTGGACCGGGGAGCTGTTTTTT. Encoded protein: CAWRGSWTGELFF.

J is TRBJ1-2 and V is TRBV9; D perhaps matches TRBD1 (6 bases). Trimming pared 0 bases from V and 8 bases from J, leaving 11 bases between. The CDR3 has 13 amino acids. Per germline, CDR1 SGDLS and CDR2 YYNGEE. The CDR3 loop is CASSVDTGSGYTF. As DNA, the CDR3 is TGTGCCAGCAGCGTAGATACAGGGAGCGGCTACACCTTC.

The V and J genes are TRBV7-2 and TRBJ1-1; D not certain. The CDR3 has 13 amino acids. V was clipped by 1 base and J by 2 bases, with 5 bases between them. Germline CDR1 is SGHTA and CDR2 is FQGNSA. The CDR3 loop reads CASSLVINTEAFF. The CDR3 DNA reads as TGTGCCAGCAGCTTAGTCATCAACACTGAAGCTTTCTTT.

The genes are TRBV7-9 and TRBJ1-5; 7 nucleotides match TRBD1. J gave up 2 bases and V 6 bases, and 19 bases lay outside the gene matches. The CDR3 runs to 19 residues. Germline values: CDR1 SEHNR, CDR2 FQNEAQ (reference sequence). The CDR3 sequence is CASRFRDSPWQHGNQPQHF. CDR3 nucleotides: TGTGCCAGCAGGTTCAGGGACAGCCCCTGGCAGCACGGCAATCAGCCCCAGCATTTT.

The genes are TRBV19 and TRBJ2-1; perhaps TRBD1 as D (5 bases). Trimming shortened V by 4 bases and J by 9 bases, and 19 bases separated the two germline ends. This CDR3 contains 15 residues. Per germline, CDR1 LNHDA and CDR2 SQIVND (reference sequence). In nucleotides, the CDR3 is TGTGCCAGTAGTACCTGGTCAGGGTACTGGGGTGAGCAGTTCTTC. This codes for CASSTWSGYWGEQFF.